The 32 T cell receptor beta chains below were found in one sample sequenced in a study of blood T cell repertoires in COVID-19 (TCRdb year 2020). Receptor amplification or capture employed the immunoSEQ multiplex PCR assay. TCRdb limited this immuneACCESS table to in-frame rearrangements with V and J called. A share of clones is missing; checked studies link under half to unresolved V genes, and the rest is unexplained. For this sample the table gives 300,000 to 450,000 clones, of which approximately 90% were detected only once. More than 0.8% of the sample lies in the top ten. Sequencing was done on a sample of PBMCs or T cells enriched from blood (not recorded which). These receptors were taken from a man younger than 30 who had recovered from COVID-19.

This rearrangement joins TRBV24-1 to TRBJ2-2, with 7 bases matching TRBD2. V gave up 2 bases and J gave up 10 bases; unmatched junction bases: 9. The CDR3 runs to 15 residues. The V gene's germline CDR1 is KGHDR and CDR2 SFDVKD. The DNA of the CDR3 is TGTGCCACCAGTGATTCGCTAGCGGTGGTTTCGGAGCTGTTTTTT. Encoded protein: CATSDSLAVVSELFF.

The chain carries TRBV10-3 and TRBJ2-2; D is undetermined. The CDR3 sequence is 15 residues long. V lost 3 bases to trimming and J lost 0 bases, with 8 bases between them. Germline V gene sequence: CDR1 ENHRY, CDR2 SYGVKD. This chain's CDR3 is CAISEQPTNTGELFF. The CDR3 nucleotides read TGTGCCATCAGTGAACAGCCCACGAACACCGGGGAGCTGTTTTTT.

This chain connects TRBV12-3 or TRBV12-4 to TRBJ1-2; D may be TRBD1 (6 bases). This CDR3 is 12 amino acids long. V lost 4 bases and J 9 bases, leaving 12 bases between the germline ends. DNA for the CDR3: TGTGCCAGCAGTTACACCGACAGGAGCTACACCTTC. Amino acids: CASSYTDRSYTF.

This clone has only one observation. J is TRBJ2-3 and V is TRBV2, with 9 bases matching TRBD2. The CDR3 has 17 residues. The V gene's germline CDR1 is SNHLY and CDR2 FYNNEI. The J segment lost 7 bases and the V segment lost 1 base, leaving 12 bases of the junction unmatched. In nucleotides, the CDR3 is TGTGCCAGCAGTGAAGGCGGTAGCGGGGGCCTAAGACATACGCAGTATTTT. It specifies CASSEGGSGGLRHTQYF. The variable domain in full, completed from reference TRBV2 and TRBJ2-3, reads EPEVTQTPSHQVTQMGQEVILRCVPISNHLYFYWYRQILGQKVEFLVSFYNNEISEKSEIFDDQFSVERPDGSNFTLKIRSTKLEDSAMYFCASSEGGSGGLRHTQYFGPGTRLTVL.

CDR3 loop: CASSPGQGRGNTEAFF. The CDR3 DNA follows: TGCGCCAGCAGCCCTGGACAGGGGCGAGGGAACACTGAAGCTTTCTTT. The chain links TRBV5-1 to TRBJ1-1, with 9 nucleotides matching TRBD1. The V gene's germline CDR1 is SGHRS and CDR2 YFSETQ. The CDR3 is 16 residues long. The V gene end was trimmed by 4 bases and the J gene end by 1 base; junction bases not matched to a gene: 8.

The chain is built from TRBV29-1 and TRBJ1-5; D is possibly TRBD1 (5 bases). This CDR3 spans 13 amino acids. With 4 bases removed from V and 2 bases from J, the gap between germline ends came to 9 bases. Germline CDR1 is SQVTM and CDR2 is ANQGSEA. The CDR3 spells CSVVEQGNQPQHF. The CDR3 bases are TGCAGCGTTGTCGAACAGGGCAATCAGCCCCAGCATTTT. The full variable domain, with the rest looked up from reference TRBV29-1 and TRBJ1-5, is SAVISQKPSRDICQRGTSLTIQCQVDSQVTMMFWYRQQPGQSLTLIATANQGSEATYESGFVIDKFPISRPNLTFSTLTVSNMSPEDSSIYLCSVVEQGNQPQHFGDGTRLSIL.

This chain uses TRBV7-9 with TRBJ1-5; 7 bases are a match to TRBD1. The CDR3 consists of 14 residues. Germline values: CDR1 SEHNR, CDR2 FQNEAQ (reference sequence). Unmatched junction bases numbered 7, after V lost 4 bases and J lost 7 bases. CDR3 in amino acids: CASSYKGAGQPQHF. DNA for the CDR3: TGTGCCAGCAGCTATAAGGGGGCCGGACAGCCCCAGCATTTT. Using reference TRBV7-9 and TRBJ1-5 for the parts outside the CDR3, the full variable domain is DTGVSQNPRHKITKRGQNVTFRCDPISEHNRLYWYRQTLGQGPEFLTYFQNEAQLEKSRLLSDRFSAERPKGSFSTLEIQRTEQGDSAMYLCASSYKGAGQPQHFGDGTRLSIL.

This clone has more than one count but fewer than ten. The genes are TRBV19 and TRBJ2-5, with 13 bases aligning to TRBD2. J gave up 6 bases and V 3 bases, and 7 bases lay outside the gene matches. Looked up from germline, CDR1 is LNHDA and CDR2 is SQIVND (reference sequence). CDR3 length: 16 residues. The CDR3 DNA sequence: TGTGCCAGTAGTATCTCCGGGACTAGCGGGAAACAGACCCAGTACTTC. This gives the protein CASSISGTSGKQTQYF.

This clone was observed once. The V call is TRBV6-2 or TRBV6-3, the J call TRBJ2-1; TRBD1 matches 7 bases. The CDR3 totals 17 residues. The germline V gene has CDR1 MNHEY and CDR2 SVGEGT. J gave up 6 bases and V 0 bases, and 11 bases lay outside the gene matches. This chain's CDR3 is CASSYSPGEAGGNEQFF. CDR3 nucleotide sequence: TGTGCCAGCAGTTACTCGCCCGGAGAGGCAGGGGGCAATGAGCAGTTCTTC.

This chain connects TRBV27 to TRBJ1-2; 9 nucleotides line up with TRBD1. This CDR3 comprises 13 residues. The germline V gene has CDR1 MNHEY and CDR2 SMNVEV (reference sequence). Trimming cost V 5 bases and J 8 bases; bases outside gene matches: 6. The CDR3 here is CASSRADRGGYTF. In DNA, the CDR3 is TGTGCCAGCAGTAGGGCCGACAGGGGGGGCTACACCTTC.

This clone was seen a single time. This chain's CDR3 is CASSLLASGETDTQYF. The CDR3 DNA reads TGTGCCAGCAGCTTATTGGCTAGCGGGGAAACAGATACGCAGTATTTT. V usage is TRBV7-6 and J usage is TRBJ2-3, with TRBD2 matching over 9 bases. Per germline, CDR1 SGHVS and CDR2 FNYEAQ. This CDR3 is built from 16 residues. V was clipped by 2 bases and J by 3 bases; unmatched bases: 6.

In DNA, the CDR3 is TGTGCCAGCAGCTGGAAAGCGGGATCTAACACAGATACGCAGTATTTT. This gives the protein CASSWKAGSNTDTQYF. This chain uses TRBV7-2 with TRBJ2-3; 7 bases are shared with TRBD2. The ends lost 4 bases at V and 2 bases at J; junction bases unmatched: 9. Germline loops: CDR1 SGHTA, CDR2 FQGNSA. This CDR3 region has 16 residues.

The CDR3 is CASSLRGLAGVNYNEQFF. For the CDR3, the DNA is TGCGCCAGCAGCTTGAGAGGACTAGCGGGAGTGAATTACAATGAGCAGTTCTTC. V usage is TRBV5-1 and J usage is TRBJ2-1, with 13 bases that match TRBD2. V lost 1 base to trimming and J lost 4 bases; unmatched junction nucleotides: 8. The CDR3 runs 18 residues. Germline V gene data show CDR1 as SGHRS and CDR2 as YFSETQ.

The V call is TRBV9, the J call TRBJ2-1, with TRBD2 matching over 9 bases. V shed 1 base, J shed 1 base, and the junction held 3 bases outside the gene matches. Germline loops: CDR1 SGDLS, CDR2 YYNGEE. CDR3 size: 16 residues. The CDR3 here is CASSVTSGSSYNEQFF. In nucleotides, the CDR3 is TGTGCCAGCAGCGTAACTAGCGGGTCATCCTACAATGAGCAGTTCTTC.

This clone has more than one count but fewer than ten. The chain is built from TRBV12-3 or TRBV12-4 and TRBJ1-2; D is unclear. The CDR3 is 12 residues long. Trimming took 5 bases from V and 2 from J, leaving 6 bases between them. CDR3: CASSPQNYGYTF. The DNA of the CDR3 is TGTGCCAGCAGTCCCCAGAACTATGGCTACACCTTC.

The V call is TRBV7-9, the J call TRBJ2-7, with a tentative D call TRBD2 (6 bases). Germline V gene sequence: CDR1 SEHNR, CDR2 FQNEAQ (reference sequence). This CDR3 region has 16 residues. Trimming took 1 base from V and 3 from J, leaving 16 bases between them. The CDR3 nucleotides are TGTGCCAGCAGCTTAGGGTTCGCTAGCGAGGACTACGAGCAGTACTTC. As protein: CASSLGFASEDYEQYF. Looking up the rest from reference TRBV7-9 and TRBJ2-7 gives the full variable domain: DTGVSQNPRHKITKRGQNVTFRCDPISEHNRLYWYRQTLGQGPEFLTYFQNEAQLEKSRLLSDRFSAERPKGSFSTLEIQRTEQGDSAMYLCASSLGFASEDYEQYFGPGTRLTVT.

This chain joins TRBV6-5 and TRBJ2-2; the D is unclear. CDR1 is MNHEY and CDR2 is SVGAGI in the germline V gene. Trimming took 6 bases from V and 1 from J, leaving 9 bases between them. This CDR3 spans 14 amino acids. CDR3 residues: CASRNPGNTGELFF. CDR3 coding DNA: TGTGCCAGCAGAAACCCAGGGAACACCGGGGAGCTGTTTTTT.

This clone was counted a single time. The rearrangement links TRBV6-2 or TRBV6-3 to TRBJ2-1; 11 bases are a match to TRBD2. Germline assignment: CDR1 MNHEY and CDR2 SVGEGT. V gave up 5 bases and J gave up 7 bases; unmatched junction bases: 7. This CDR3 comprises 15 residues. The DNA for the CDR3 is TGTGCCAGCAGTCCAACTAGCGGGAGTAGAAATGAGCAGTTCTTC. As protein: CASSPTSGSRNEQFF.

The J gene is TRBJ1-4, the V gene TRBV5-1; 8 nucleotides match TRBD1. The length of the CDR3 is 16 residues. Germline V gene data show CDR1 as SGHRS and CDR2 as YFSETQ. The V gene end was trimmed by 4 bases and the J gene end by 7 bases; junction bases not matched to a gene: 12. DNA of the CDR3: TGCGCCAGCAGCGCACGGACAGGGACCGAATTTGAAAAACTGTTTTTT. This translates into CASSARTGTEFEKLFF. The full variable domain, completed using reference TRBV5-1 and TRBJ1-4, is KAGVTQTPRYLIKTRGQQVTLSCSPISGHRSVSWYQQTPGQGLQFLFEYFSETQRNKGNFPGRFSGRQFSNSRSEMNVSTLELGDSALYLCASSARTGTEFEKLFFGSGTQLSVL.

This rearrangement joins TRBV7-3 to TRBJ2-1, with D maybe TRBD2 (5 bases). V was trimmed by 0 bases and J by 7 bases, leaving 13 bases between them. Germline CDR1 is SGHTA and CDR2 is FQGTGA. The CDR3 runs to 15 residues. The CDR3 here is CASSLTMTTNNEQFF. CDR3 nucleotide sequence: TGTGCCAGCAGCTTAACAATGACTACTAATAATGAGCAGTTCTTC.

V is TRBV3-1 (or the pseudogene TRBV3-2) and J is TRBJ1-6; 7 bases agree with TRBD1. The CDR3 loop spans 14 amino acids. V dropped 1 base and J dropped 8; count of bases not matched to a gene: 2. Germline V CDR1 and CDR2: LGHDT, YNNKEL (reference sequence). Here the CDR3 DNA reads TGTGCCAGCAGCCAAGGGACAGGCTATTCACCCCTCCACTTT. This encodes CASSQGTGYSPLHF.

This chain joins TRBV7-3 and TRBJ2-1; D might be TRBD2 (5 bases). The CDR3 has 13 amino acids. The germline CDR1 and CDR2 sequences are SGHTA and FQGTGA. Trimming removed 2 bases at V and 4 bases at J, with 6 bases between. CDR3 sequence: CASSLGEYNEQFF. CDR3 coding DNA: TGTGCCAGCAGCTTAGGGGAGTACAATGAGCAGTTCTTC. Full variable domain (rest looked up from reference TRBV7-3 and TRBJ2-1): GAGVSQTPSNKVTEKGKYVELRCDPISGHTALYWYRQSLGQGPEFLIYFQGTGAADDSGLPNDRFFAVRPEGSVSTLKIQRTERGDSAVYLCASSLGEYNEQFFGPGTRLTVL.

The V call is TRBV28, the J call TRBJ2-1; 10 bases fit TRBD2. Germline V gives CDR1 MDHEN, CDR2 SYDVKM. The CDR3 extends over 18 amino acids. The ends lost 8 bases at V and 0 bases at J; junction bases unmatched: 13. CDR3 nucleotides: TGTGCCAGCGTGGTCGCTAGCGGGAGCCAGGACTCCTACAATGAGCAGTTCTTC. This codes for CASVVASGSQDSYNEQFF.

The CDR3 loop reads CASSYTGGDEQYF. CDR3 DNA: TGTGCCAGCAGCTACACAGGGGGCGACGAGCAGTACTTC. The V gene is TRBV11-2, the J gene TRBJ2-7, with 9 bases fitting TRBD1. CDR3 length: 13 amino acids. V dropped 4 bases and J dropped 5; count of bases not matched to a gene: 3. Germline V gene data show CDR1 as SGHAT and CDR2 as FQNNGV.

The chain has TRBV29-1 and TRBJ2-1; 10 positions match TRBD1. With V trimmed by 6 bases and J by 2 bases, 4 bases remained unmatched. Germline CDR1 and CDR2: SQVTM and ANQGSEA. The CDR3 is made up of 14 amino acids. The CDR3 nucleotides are TGCAGCGTGAGGGGGACAGGGGCCTACAATGAGCAGTTCTTC. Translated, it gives CSVRGTGAYNEQFF.

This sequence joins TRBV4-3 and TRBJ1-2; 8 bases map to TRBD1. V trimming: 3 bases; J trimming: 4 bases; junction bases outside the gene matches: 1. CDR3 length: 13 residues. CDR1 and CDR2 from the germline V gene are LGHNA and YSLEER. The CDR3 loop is CASSQTGVYGYTF. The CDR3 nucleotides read TGCGCCAGCAGCCAGACAGGGGTCTATGGCTACACCTTC.

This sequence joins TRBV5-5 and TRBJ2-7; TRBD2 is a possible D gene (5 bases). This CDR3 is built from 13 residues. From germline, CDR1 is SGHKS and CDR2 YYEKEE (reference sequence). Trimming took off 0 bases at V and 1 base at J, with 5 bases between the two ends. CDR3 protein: CASSLAGSYEQYF. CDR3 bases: TGTGCCAGCAGCTTGGCGGGGTCCTACGAGCAGTACTTC.

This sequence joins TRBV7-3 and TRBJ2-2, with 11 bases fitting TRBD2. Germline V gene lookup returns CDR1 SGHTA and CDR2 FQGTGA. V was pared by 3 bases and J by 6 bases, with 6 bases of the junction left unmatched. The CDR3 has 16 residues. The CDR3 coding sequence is TGTGCCAGCAGCTTTAGCGGGGGGGCGAATGCCGGGGAGCTGTTTTTT. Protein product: CASSFSGGANAGELFF.

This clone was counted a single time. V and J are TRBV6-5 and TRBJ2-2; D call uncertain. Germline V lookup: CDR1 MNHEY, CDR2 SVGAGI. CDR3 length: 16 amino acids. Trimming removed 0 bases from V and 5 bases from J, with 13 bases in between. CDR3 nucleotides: TGTGCCAGCAGTTACTCGTTTGACGTCAGGACCGGGGAGCTGTTTTTT. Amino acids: CASSYSFDVRTGELFF.

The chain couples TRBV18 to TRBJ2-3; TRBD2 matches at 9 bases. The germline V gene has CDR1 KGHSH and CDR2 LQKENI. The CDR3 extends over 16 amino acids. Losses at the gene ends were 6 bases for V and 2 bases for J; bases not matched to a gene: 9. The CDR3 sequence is CASSPGTSSYTDTQYF. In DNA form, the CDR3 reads TGTGCCAGCTCTCCCGGGACTAGCAGCTACACAGATACGCAGTATTTT.

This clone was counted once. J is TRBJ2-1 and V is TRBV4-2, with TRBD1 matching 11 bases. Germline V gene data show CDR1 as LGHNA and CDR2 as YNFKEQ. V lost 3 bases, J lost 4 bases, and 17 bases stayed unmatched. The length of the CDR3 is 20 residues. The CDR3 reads CASSHDPGQGDTDKYNEQFF. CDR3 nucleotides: TGTGCCAGCAGCCATGACCCGGGACAGGGGGATACCGATAAATACAATGAGCAGTTCTTC.

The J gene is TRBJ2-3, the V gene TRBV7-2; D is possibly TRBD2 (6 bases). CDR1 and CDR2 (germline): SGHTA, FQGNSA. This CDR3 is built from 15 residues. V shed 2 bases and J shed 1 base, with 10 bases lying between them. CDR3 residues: CASSLWGVGTDTQYF. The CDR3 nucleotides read TGTGCCAGCAGCTTATGGGGGGTGGGCACAGATACGCAGTATTTT.